This T cell receptor beta chain was recovered during a study of identical twins. Study findings and constraints: Among beta out-of-frame sequences, excess sharing between twins appeared weaker. Conclusions were drawn cross-sectionally by statistical analysis, without following the same donors.

A single record per CDR3 protein comes from TCRdb applying MiXCR to the 5' RACE reads. The table lists fewer than 550,000 distinct CDR3 sequences, approximately 16% of them singletons. This clonotype was detected a few times. Its antigen is unknown. The CDR3 covers 12 residues. The germline V gene has CDR1 MNHEY and CDR2 SMNVEV (reference sequence). V lost 6 bases to trimming and J lost 9 bases, with 12 bases between them. The same sample was also used in a study of yellow fever vaccine responses in identical twins.

V and J are TRBV27 and TRBJ2-1; D uncertain. The sequence was obtained from a young woman in good health. The specimen was CD4+ T cells sorted from blood. The CDR3 sequence: CASRGSATEQFF. CDR3 DNA sequence: TGTGCCAGCAGGGGAAGCGCTACTGAGCAGTTCTTC.